The entry below describes one T cell receptor beta chain. This clone was recorded a few times. This receptor's antigen is unknown. No clone much larger than this one lies a single base away; base qualities are absent. For TCRbeta CDR3 sequencing, genomic DNA was extracted from sorted cells using the QIAGEN DNeasy Blood and Tissue Kit. High-throughput TCRbeta CDR3 sequencing was carried out commercially through immunoSEQ, with PCR amplification with bias correction and internal controls included. Concerning the study's data processing: Unique productive TCRbeta sequences were defined by CDR3 nucleotide sequence where primers matched, and otherwise by CDR3 amino acid sequence together with Vbeta and Jbeta genes. To correct for sorting error, sequences found in more than one sorted population at a frequency ratio of 2:1 or less were discarded, and the remaining shared sequences were assigned to the population with the higher frequency. Donor-reactive sequences were defined as at least 5-fold expanded in CFSE-low cells versus unstimulated cells, with frequency of at least 0.01% in CFSE-low cells. Jensen-Shannon divergence calculated on the top 100 TCRbeta sequences ranked by frequency was used to measure repertoire divergence. For samples with multiple sequencing runs, sorting error was corrected separately for each run before the runs were pooled. The clones in this table, taken by TCRdb from immuneACCESS, are in-frame only. Not every clone is retained; where verified, under half of the shortfall comes from an unresolved V gene, and the cause of the rest is unknown. That table furnishes V, J and clone size, whereas the DNA furnished D and trimming. For this sample the table gives some 56,000 clones, of which about nine tenths were detected only once. The top ten clonotypes cover 13% to 15% of the sample.

This sample was included in a study of Tregs in tolerant kidney transplant recipients (dated by TCRdb to about 2019). Concerning the study at large: The study applied TCRbeta sequencing to find donor-specific regulatory T cells before combined kidney and bone marrow transplantation and then followed those same cells after transplant. Findings and caveats that apply to the study as a whole: Because the PCR primers were changed over time for some patients, nucleotide-level comparison could not be performed across the samples from those patients. Because the study included only a small number of patients, the results must be confirmed in larger populations and under other immunosuppression protocols. Expanding Tregs with activated donor B cells appeared to identify the most biologically relevant and donor-specific TCRbeta repertoire. In tolerant patients, donor-specific Tregs expanded more than Tregs overall, which suggests antigen-driven rather than nonspecific expansion. Although technical replication error seemed to be minimal, the question of biological reproducibility was not addressed directly.

Related donors were used in the transplants with nonmyeloablative bone marrow transplantation, and mixed chimerism was transient in the human trials. Thawed PBMCs were FACS-sorted into unstimulated Tregs (CD4+CD25+CD127-), CD4+ non-Tregs (CD4+CD25-), CD4 cells and CD8 cells. Patients were 4 combined kidney and bone marrow transplant recipients from the ITN036ST trial, and only these trial subjects had samples available. Healthy control blood was processed by Ficoll density gradient to PBMCs and cryopreserved; patient PBMCs were collected before and after transplant. The germline V gene supplies CDR1 WSHSY and CDR2 SAAADI. The trim is 7 bases for V and 8 bases for J, with a gap of 14 bases between the germline ends. The CDR3, cysteine through phenylalanine, is 13 amino acids long. Kept here is only the CDR3 DNA, which spans 39 bases and is read in frame from base 1.

The sequence links TRBV10-2 to TRBJ1-4; confidence is insufficient to name the D gene. The sequenced sample was CD8+ T cells from blood (PBMCs), obtained 24 months after the transplant. This TCR was sampled from a human patient who received a combined kidney and bone marrow transplant. Some T cells present after a transplant may be cells of the graft donor. The DNA sequence reads TGCGCCAGCATGTGGGCGGGAGAGGAAAAACTGTTTTTT. It translates as CASMWAGEEKLFF.